Following are 2 T cell receptor beta chains from one sample sequenced in a study of OX40 agonist ivuxolimab in advanced cancers. Clones were read by immunoSEQ multiplex PCR, and TCRdb kept only the in-frame ones, dropping some. The data contain roughly 50,000 clones, approximately 83% of them singletons. Sequencing used CD4+ or CD8+ T cells sorted from blood, obtained in a trial of the OX40 agonist ivuxolimab. These receptors originate from an adult with an advanced solid tumor such as melanoma, head and neck, liver or kidney cancer.

This clone has a handful of counts. V and J are TRBV21-1 and TRBJ1-2. TRBV21-1 is termed a pseudogene. The CDR3 is 15 amino acids. In nucleotides, the CDR3 is TGTGCCAGCAGCAAAGTGGTCGGTGGTTTCTATGGCTACACCTTC. Protein product: CASSKVVGGFYGYTF.

V is TRBV4-2 and J is TRBJ1-4; maybe TRBD1 (5 bases). CDR1 and CDR2 (germline): LGHNA, YNFKEQ. This CDR3 has 18 residues. V was cut by 5 bases and J by 0 bases, with 19 bases left in between. CDR3 nucleotide sequence: TGTGCCAGCAGCACTGGGGAGGTCGGGGGTACAACTAATGAAAAACTGTTTTTT. Its protein product is CASSTGEVGGTTNEKLFF.